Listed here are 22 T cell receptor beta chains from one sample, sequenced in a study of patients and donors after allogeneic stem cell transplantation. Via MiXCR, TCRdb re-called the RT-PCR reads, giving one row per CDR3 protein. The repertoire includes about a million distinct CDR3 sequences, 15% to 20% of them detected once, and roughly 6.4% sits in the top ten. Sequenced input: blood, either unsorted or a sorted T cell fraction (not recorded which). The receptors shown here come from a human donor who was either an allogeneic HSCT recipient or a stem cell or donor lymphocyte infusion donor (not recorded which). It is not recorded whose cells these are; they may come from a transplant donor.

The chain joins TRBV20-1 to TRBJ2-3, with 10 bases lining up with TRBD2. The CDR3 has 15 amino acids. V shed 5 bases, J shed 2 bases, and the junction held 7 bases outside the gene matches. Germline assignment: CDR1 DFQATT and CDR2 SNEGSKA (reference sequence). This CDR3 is CSASPLAGATDTQYF. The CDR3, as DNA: TGCAGTGCTTCCCCTCTAGCGGGGGCCACAGATACGCAGTATTTT.

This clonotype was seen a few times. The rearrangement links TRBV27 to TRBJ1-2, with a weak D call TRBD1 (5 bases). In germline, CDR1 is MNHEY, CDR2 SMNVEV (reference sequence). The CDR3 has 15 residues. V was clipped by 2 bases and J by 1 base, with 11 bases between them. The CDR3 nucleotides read TGTGCCAGCAGTTTAGAGGGCACAGGTAACTATGGCTACACCTTC. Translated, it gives CASSLEGTGNYGYTF.

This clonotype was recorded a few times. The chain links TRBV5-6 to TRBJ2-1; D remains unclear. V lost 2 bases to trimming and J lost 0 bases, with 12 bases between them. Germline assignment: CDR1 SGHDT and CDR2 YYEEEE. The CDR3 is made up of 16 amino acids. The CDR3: CASSFWTFSSYNEQFF. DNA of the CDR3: TGTGCCAGCAGCTTTTGGACCTTTAGCTCCTACAATGAGCAGTTCTTC.

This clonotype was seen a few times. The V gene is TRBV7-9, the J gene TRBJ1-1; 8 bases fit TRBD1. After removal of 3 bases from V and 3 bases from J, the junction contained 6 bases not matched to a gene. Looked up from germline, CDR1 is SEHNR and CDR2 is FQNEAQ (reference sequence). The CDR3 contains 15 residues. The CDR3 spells CASSFTGGVYTEAFF. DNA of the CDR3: TGTGCCAGCAGCTTTACAGGGGGAGTGTACACTGAAGCTTTCTTT.

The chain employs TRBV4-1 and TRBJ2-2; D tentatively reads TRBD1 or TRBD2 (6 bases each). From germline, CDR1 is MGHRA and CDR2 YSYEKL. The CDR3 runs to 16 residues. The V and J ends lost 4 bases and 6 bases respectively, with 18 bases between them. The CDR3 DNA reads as TGCGCCAGCAGCCGAGAGGGGGGCGCGGTCGCCGGGGAGCTGTTTTTT. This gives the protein CASSREGGAVAGELFF.

The CDR3 DNA reads as TGTGCCAGCAGCTTTCGGGCCAGCCAAGAGACCCAGTACTTC. It yields the protein CASSFRASQETQYF. The rearrangement joins TRBV7-6 to TRBJ2-5; D uncertain. The CDR3 has 14 amino acids. Germline V gene lookup returns CDR1 SGHVS and CDR2 FNYEAQ. V was cut by 3 bases and J by 1 base, with 9 bases left in between. The whole variable domain, filled in from reference TRBV7-6 and TRBJ2-5, reads GAGVSQSPRYKVTKRGQDVALRCDPISGHVSLYWYRQALGQGPEFLTYFNYEAQQDKSGLPNDRFSAERPEGSISTLTIQRTEQRDSAMYRCASSFRASQETQYFGPGTRLLVL.

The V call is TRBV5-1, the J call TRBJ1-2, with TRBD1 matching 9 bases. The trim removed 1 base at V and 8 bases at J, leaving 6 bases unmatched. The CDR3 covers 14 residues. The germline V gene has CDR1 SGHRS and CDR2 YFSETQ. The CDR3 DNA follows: TGCGCCAGCAGCTTGCTGGGACAGGGTGGAGGCTACACCTTC. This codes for CASSLLGQGGGYTF.

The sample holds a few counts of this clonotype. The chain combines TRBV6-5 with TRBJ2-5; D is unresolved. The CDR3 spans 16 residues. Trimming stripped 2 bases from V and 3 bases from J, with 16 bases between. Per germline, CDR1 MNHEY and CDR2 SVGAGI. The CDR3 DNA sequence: TGTGCCAGCAGTTACCCGGCGGAATATCGAGAAGAGACCCAGTACTTC. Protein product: CASSYPAEYREETQYF.

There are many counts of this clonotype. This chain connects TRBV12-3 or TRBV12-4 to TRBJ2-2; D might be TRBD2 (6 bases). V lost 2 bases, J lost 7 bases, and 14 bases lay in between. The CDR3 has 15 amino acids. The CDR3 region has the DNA TGTGCCAGCAGTTTAACGGGACGGAGGGTCGGGGAGCTGTTTTTT. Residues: CASSLTGRRVGELFF.

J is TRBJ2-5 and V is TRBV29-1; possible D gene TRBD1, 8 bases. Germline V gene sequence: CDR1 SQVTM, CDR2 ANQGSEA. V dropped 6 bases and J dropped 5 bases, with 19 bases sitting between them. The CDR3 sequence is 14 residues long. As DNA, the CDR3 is TGCAGCGTGAGACGGACAGGGCGGGGGGAGACCCAGTACTTC. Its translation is CSVRRTGRGETQYF.

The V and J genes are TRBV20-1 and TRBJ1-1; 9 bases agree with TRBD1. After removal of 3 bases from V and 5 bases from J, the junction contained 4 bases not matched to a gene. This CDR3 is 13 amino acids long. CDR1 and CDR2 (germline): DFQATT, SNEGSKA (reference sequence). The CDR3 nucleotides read TGCAGTGCTAGTCGACAGGGGGGTACTGAAGCTTTCTTT. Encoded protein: CSASRQGGTEAFF.

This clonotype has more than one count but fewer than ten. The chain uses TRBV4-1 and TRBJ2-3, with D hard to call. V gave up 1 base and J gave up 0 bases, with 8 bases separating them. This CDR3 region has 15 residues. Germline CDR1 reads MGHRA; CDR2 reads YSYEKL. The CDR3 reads CASSQGQDSTDTQYF. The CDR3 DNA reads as TGCGCCAGCAGCCAAGGCCAGGATAGCACAGATACGCAGTATTTT.

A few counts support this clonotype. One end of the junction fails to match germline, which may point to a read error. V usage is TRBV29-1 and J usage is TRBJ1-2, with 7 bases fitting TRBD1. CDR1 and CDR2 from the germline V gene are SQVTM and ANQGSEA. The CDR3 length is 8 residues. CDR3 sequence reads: CSGGQDSF. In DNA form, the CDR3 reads TGCAGCGGCGGACAGGACAGCTTC.

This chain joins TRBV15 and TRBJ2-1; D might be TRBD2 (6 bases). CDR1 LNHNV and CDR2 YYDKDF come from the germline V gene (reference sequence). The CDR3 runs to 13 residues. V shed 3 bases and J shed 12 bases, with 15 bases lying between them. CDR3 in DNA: TGTGCCACCAGCAGTCTATACCGGGACTGGCAGTTCTTC. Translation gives CATSSLYRDWQFF.

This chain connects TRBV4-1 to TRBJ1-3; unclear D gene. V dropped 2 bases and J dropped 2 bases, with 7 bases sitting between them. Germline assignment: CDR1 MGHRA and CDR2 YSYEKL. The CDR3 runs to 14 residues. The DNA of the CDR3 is TGCGCCAGCAGCCAACCCGGGACTGGAAACACCATATATTTT. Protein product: CASSQPGTGNTIYF.

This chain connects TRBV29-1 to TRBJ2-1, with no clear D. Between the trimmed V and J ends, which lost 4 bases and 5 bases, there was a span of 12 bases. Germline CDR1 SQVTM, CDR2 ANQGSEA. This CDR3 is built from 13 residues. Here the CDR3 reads CSVAGHLHNEQFF. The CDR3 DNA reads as TGCAGCGTTGCCGGGCACCTCCACAATGAGCAGTTCTTC.

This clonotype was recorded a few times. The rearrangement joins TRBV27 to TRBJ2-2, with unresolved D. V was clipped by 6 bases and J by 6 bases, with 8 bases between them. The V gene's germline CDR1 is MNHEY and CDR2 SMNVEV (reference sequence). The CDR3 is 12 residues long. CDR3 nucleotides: TGTGCCAGCAGGGCCGGCGCCGGGGAGCTGTTTTTT. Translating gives CASRAGAGELFF.

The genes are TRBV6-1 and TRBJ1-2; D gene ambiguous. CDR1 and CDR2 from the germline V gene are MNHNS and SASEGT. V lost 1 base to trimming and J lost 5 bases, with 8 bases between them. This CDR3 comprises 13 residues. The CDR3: CASSEGRAYGYTF. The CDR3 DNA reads TGTGCCAGCAGTGAAGGCAGAGCTTATGGCTACACCTTC.

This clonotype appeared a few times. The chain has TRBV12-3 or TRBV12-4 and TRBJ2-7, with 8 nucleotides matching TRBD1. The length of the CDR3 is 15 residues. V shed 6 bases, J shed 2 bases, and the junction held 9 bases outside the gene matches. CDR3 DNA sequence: TGTGCCAGCAGCAAAACCGGGACAGGAGCCTACGAGCAGTACTTC. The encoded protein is CASSKTGTGAYEQYF.

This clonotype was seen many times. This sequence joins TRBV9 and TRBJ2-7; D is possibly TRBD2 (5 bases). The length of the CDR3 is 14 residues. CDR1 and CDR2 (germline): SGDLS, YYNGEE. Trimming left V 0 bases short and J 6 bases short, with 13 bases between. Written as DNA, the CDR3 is TGTGCCAGCAGCGTAGCTACGAGGGAAGCCGAGCAGTACTTC. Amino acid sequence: CASSVATREAEQYF.

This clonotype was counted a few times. CDR3 DNA sequence: TGCAGTGCCGCACGATCGGAAGGGGTGGGCACAGATACGCAGTATTTT. It translates to CSAARSEGVGTDTQYF. The chain couples TRBV20-1 to TRBJ2-3; D might be TRBD1 (5 bases). Germline V gene lookup returns CDR1 DFQATT and CDR2 SNEGSKA (reference sequence). The CDR3 is made up of 16 amino acids. V was shortened by 6 bases and J by 1 base, with 20 bases between the two germline ends.

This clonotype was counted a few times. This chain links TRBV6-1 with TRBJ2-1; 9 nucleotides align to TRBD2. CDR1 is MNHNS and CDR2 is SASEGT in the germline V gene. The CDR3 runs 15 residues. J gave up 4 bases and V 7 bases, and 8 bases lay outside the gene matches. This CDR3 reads CASTLGLASYNEQFF. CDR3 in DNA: TGTGCCAGCACCCTAGGACTAGCGTCGTACAATGAGCAGTTCTTC.